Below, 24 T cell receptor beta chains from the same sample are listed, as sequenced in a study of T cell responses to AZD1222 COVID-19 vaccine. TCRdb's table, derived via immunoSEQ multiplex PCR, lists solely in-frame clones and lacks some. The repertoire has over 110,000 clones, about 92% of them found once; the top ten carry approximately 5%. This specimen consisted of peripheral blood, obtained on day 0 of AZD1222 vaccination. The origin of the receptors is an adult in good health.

As DNA, the CDR3 is TGCGCCAGCAGCTTTCGGGGTCCAAACGAGCAGTACTTC. Its protein product is CASSFRGPNEQYF. The chain carries TRBV5-1 and TRBJ2-7; weak D call: TRBD2 (5 bases). Germline CDR1 SGHRS, CDR2 YFSETQ. The CDR3 spans 13 residues. The V end was cut by 2 bases, the J end by 5 bases, with 11 bases between.

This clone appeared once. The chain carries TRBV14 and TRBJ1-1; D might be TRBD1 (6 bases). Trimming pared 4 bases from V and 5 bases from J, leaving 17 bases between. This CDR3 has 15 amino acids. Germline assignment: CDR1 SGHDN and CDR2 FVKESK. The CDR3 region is CASSPRLRGGTEAFF. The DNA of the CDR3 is TGTGCCAGCAGCCCCCGTCTCAGGGGCGGGACTGAAGCTTTCTTT.

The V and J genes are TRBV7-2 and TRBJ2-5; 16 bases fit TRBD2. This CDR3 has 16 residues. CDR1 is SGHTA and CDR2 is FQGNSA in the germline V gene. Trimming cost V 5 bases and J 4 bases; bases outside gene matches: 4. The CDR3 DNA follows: TGTGCCAGCAGCGAGGGACTAGCGGGGGGGCGAGAGACCCAGTACTTC. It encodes CASSEGLAGGRETQYF.

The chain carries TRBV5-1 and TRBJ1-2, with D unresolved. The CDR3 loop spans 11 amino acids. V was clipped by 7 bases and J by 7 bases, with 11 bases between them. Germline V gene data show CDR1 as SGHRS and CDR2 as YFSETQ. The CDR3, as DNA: TGCGCCAGCTTTCGGGAGGGTGGCTACACCTTC. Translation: CASFREGGYTF.

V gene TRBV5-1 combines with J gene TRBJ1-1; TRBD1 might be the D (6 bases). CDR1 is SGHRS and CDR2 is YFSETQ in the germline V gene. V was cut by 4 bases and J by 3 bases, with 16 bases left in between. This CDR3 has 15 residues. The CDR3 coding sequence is TGCGCCAGCAGCCCCAGGGGTACCAGTTACACTGAAGCTTTCTTT. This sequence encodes CASSPRGTSYTEAFF.

The CDR3, as DNA: TGCAGCGCCTCTATAGGAGTTGAAACTGAAGCTTTCTTT. Residues: CSASIGVETEAFF. The chain links TRBV29-1 to TRBJ1-1; D remains ambiguous. In germline, CDR1 is SQVTM, CDR2 ANQGSEA. V was shortened by 7 bases and J by 5 bases, with 17 bases between the two germline ends. The CDR3 sequence is 13 residues long. Variable domain in full (rest from reference TRBV29-1 and TRBJ1-1): SAVISQKPSRDICQRGTSLTIQCQVDSQVTMMFWYRQQPGQSLTLIATANQGSEATYESGFVIDKFPISRPNLTFSTLTVSNMSPEDSSIYLCSASIGVETEAFFGQGTRLTVV.

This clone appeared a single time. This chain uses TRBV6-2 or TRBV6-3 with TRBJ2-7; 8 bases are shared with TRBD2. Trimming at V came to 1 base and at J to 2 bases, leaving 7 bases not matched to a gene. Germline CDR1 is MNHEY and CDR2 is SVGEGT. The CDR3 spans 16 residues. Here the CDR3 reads CASSYLFSGAPYEQYF. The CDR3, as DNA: TGTGCCAGCAGTTACTTGTTTAGCGGGGCTCCCTACGAGCAGTACTTC.

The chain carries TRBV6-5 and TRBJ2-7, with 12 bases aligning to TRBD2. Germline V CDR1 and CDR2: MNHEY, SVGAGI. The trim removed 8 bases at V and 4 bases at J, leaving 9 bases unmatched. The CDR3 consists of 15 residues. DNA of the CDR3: TGTGCCAGCGGCCCGTGGACTAGCGGGAAATACGAGCAGTACTTC. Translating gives CASGPWTSGKYEQYF.

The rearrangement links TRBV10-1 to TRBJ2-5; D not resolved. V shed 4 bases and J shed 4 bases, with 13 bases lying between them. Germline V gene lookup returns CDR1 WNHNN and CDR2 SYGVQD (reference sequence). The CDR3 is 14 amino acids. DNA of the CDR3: TGCGCCAGCAGTGGGACCCGGTCGGGAGAGACCCAGTACTTC. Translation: CASSGTRSGETQYF.

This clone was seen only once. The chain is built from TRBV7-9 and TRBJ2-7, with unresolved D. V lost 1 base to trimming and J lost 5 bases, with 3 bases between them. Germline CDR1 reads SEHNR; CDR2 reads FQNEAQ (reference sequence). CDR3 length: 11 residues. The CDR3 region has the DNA TGTGCCAGCAGCTTAGACCACGAGCAGTACTTC. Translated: CASSLDHEQYF.

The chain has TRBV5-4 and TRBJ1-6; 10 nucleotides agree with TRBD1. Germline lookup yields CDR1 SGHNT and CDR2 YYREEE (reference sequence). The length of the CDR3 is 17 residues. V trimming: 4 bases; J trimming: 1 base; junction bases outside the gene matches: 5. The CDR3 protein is CASSVGTGDSYNSPLHF. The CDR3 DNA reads TGTGCCAGCAGCGTCGGGACAGGGGATTCCTATAATTCACCCCTCCACTTT.

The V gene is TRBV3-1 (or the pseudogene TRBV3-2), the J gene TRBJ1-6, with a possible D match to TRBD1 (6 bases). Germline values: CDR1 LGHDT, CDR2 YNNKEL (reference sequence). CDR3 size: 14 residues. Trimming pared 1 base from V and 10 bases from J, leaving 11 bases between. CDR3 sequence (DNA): TGTGCCAGCAGCCAAGGACAGGATGAATCACCCCTCCACTTT. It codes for CASSQGQDESPLHF.

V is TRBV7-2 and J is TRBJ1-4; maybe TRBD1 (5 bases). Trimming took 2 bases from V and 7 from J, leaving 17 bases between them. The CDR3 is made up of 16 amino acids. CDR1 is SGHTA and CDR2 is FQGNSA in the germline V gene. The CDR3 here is CASSLNDRGFGEKLFF. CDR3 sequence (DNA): TGTGCCAGCAGCTTAAATGATAGGGGATTCGGTGAAAAACTGTTTTTT.

Here the CDR3 DNA reads TGCGCCAGCAGCTTCGGGTCAGGGGGGGTCTATGGCTACACCTTC. Residues: CASSFGSGGVYGYTF. The chain couples TRBV5-1 to TRBJ1-2, with 7 bases lining up with TRBD1. The CDR3 totals 15 residues. Germline assignment: CDR1 SGHRS and CDR2 YFSETQ. Germline trimming cut 2 bases from V and 4 bases from J; bases unmatched to any gene: 8.

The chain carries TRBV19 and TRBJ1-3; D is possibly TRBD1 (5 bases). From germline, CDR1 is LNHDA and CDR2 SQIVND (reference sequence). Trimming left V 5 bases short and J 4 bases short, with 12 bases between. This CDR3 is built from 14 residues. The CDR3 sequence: CASSPRDGGNTIYF. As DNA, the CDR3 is TGTGCCAGTAGTCCCCGGGACGGAGGAAACACCATATATTTT. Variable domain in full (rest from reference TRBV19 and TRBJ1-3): DGGITQSPKYLFRKEGQNVTLSCEQNLNHDAMYWYRQDPGQGLRLIYYSQIVNDFQKGDIAEGYSVSREKKESFPLTVTSAQKNPTAFYLCASSPRDGGNTIYFGEGSWLTVV.

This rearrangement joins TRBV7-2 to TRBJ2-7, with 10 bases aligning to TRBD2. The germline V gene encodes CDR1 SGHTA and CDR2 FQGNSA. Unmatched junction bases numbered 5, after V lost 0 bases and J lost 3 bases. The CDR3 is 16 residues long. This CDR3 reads CASSLAVSGGNYEQYF. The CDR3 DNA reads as TGTGCCAGCAGCTTAGCGGTTAGCGGGGGGAACTACGAGCAGTACTTC.

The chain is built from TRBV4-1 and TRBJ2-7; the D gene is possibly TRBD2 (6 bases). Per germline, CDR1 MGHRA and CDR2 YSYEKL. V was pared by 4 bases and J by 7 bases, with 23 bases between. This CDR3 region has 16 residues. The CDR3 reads CASSRVVTGGGWEQYF. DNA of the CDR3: TGCGCCAGCAGCCGGGTGGTCACCGGGGGTGGATGGGAGCAGTACTTC.

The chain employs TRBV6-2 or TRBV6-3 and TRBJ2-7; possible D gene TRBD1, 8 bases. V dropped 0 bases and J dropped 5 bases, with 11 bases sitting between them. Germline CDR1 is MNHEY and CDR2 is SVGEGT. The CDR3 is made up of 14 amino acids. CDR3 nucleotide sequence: TGTGCCAGCAGTTACTCCACAGGGGGGGACGAGCAGTACTTC. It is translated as CASSYSTGGDEQYF.

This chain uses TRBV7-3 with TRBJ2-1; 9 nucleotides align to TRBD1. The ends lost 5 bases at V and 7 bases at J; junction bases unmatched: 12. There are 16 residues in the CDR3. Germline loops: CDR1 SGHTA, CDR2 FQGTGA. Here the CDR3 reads CASSPQTGGSLNEQFF. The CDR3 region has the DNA TGTGCCAGCAGCCCCCAGACAGGGGGATCTTTAAATGAGCAGTTCTTC. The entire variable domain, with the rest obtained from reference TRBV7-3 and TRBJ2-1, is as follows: GAGVSQTPSNKVTEKGKYVELRCDPISGHTALYWYRQSLGQGPEFLIYFQGTGAADDSGLPNDRFFAVRPEGSVSTLKIQRTERGDSAVYLCASSPQTGGSLNEQFFGPGTRLTVL.

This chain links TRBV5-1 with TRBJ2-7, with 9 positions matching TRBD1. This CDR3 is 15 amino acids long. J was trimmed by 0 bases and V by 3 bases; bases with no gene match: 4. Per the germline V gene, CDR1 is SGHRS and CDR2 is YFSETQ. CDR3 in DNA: TGCGCCAGCAGCTCCGGACAGGGGATCTCCTACGAGCAGTACTTC. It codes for CASSSGQGISYEQYF.

The CDR3 loop is CASSRDGGGNYGYTF. Written as DNA, the CDR3 is TGTGCCAGCAGCCGGGACGGGGGCGGTAACTATGGCTACACCTTC. The chain has TRBV5-4 and TRBJ1-2, with a possible D match to TRBD1 (6 bases). CDR3 size: 15 residues. The germline gives CDR1 SGHNT, CDR2 YYREEE (reference sequence). Between the trimmed V and J ends, which lost 4 bases and 1 base, there was a span of 14 bases.

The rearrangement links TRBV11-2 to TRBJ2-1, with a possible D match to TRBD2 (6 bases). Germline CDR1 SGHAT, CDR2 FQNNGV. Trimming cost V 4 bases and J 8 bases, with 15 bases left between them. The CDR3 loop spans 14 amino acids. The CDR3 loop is CASSSPRLGHEQFF. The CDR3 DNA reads TGTGCCAGCAGCTCCCCCAGACTAGGGCATGAGCAGTTCTTC.

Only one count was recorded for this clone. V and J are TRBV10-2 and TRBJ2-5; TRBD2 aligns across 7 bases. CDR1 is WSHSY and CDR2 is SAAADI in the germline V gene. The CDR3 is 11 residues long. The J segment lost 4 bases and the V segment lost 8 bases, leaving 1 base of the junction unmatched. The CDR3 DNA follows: TGCGCCAGCGGGGGGGGAGAGACCCAGTACTTC. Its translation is CASGGGETQYF.

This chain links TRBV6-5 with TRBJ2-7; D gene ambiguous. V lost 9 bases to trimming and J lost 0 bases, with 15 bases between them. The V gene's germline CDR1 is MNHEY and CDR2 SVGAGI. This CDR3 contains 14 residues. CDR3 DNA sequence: TGTGCCAGTAAATTTGAACAGTTCTCCTACGAGCAGTACTTC. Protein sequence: CASKFEQFSYEQYF.